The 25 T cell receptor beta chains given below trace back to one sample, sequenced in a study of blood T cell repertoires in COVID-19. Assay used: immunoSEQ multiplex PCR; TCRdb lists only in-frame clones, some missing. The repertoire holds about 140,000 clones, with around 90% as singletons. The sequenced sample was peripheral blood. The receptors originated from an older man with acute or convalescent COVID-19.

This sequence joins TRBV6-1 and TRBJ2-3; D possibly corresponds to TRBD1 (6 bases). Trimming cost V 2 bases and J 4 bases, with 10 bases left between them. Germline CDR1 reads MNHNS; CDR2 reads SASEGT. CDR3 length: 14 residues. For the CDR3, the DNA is TGTGCCAGCAGTGAACTACAGGGCCCAGATACGCAGTATTTT. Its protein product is CASSELQGPDTQYF.

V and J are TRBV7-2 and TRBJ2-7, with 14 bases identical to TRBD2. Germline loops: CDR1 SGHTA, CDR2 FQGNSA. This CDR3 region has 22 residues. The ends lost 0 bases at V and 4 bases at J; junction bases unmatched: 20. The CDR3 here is CASSLASKGLAGGGSGYYEQYF. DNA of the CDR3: TGTGCCAGCAGCTTAGCCTCGAAAGGACTAGCGGGAGGAGGGTCGGGCTATTACGAGCAGTACTTC. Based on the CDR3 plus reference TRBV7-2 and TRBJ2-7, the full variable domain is GAGVSQSPSNKVTEKGKDVELRCDPISGHTALYWYRQSLGQGLEFLIYFQGNSAPDKSGLPSDRFSAERTGGSVSTLTIQRTQQEDSAVYLCASSLASKGLAGGGSGYYEQYFGPGTRLTVT.

CDR3 nucleotide sequence: TGTGCCAGCTCACCAAGGACAGGCGCCTTCTCTGGAAACACCATATATTTT. This sequence encodes CASSPRTGAFSGNTIYF. This sequence joins TRBV18 and TRBJ1-3, with 7 bases matching TRBD1. This CDR3 is 17 amino acids long. Trimming took 2 bases from V and 0 from J; bases not matched to a gene: 7. CDR1 is KGHSH and CDR2 is LQKENI in the germline V gene.

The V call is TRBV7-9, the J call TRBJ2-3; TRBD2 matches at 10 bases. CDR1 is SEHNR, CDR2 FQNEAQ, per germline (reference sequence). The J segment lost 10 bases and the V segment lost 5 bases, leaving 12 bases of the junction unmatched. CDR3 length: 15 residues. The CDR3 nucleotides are TGTGCCAGCAGCAGCGGGGGGGTCGAGCGGGAGGCGCAGTATTTT. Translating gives CASSSGGVEREAQYF. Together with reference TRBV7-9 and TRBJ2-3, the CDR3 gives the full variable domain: DTGVSQNPRHKITKRGQNVTFRCDPISEHNRLYWYRQTLGQGPEFLTYFQNEAQLEKSRLLSDRFSAERPKGSFSTLEIQRTEQGDSAMYLCASSSGGVEREAQYFGPGTRLTVL.

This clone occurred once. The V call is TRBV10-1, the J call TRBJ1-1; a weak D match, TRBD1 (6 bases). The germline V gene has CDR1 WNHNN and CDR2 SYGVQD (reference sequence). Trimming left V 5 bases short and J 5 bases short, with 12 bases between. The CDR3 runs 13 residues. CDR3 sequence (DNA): TGCGCCAGCAGTACGACGAGGGGGACTGAAGCTTTCTTT. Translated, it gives CASSTTRGTEAFF.

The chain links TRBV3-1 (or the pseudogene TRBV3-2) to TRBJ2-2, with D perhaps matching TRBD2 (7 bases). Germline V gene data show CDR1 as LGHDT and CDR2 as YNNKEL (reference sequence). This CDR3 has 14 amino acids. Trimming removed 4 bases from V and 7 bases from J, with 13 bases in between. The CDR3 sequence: CASSPRGGGGELFF. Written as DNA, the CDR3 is TGTGCCAGCAGCCCCAGAGGGGGGGGCGGGGAGCTGTTTTTT.

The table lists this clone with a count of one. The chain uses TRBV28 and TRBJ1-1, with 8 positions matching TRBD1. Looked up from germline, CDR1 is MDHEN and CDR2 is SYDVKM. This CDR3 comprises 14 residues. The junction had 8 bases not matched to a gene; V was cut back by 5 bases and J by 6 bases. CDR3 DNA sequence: TGTGCCAGCAGTCCCCCGGACAGGGTACCTGAAGCTTTCTTT. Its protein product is CASSPPDRVPEAFF.

CDR3 nucleotide sequence: TGTGCCACAAGGGTGGGGGGGCTAGCTAACTATGGCTACACCTTC. This sequence encodes CATRVGGLANYGYTF. The J gene is TRBJ1-2, the V gene TRBV27, with TRBD1 as a possible D gene (6 bases). Germline CDR1 MNHEY, CDR2 SMNVEV (reference sequence). CDR3 length: 15 amino acids. Trimming left V 10 bases short and J 0 bases short, with 18 bases between.

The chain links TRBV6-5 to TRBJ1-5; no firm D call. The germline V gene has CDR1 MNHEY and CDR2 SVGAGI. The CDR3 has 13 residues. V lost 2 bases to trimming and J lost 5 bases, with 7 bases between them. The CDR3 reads CASSYNTDQPQHF. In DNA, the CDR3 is TGTGCCAGCAGTTACAACACCGATCAGCCCCAGCATTTT.

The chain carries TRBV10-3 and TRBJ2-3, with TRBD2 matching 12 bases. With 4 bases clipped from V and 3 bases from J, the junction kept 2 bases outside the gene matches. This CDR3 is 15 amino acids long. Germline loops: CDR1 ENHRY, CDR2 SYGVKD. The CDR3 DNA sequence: TGTGCCATCAGTGGGACTAGCGGGAATACAGATACGCAGTATTTT. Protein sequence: CAISGTSGNTDTQYF.

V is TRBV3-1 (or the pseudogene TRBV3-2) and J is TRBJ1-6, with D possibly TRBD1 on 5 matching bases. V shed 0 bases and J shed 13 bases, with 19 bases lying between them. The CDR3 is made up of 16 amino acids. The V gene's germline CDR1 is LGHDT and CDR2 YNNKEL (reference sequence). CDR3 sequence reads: CASSQEFLGQKDPLHF. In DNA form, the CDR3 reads TGTGCCAGCAGCCAAGAATTTCTTGGACAAAAGGATCCCCTCCACTTT.

DNA for the CDR3: TGTGCCAGCTCACCGCAGAGGTATTCTAACACCTATAATTCACCCCTCCACTTT. It codes for CASSPQRYSNTYNSPLHF. The gene calls are TRBV18 and TRBJ1-6; D uncertain. Per germline, CDR1 KGHSH and CDR2 LQKENI. V shed 3 bases and J shed 2 bases, with 17 bases lying between them. The CDR3 sequence is 18 residues long.

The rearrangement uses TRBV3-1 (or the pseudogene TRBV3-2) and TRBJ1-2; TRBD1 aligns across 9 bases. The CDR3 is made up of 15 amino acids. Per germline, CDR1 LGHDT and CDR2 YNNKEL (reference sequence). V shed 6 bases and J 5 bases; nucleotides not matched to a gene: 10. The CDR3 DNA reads TGTGCCAGCAGTCGAATTACCGGGACAGGGTATGGCTACACCTTC. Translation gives CASSRITGTGYGYTF.

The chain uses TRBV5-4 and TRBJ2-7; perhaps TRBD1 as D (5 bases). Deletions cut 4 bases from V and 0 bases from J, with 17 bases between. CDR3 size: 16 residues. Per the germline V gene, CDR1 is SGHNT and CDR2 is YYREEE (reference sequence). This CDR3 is CASSPHPQTDSYEQYF. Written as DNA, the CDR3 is TGTGCCAGCAGCCCCCACCCACAGACAGACTCCTACGAGCAGTACTTC.

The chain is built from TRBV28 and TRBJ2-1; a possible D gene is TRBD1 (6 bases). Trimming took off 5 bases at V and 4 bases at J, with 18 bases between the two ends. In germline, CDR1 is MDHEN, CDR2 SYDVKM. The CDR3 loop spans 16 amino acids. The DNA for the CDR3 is TGTGCCAGCAGTCCTCTAACACAGGGTACGTACAATGAGCAGTTCTTC. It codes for CASSPLTQGTYNEQFF. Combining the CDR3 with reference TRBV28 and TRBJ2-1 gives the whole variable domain DVKVTQSSRYLVKRTGEKVFLECVQDMDHENMFWYRQDPGLGLRLIYFSYDVKMKEKGDIPEGYSVSREKKERFSLILESASTNQTSMYLCASSPLTQGTYNEQFFGPGTRLTVL.

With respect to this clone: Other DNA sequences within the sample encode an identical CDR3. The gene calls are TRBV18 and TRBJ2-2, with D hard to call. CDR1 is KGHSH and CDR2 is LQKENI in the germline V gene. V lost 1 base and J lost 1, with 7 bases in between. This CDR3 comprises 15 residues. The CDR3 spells CASSPLSGNTGELFF. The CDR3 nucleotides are TGTGCCAGCTCACCACTCTCGGGGAACACCGGGGAGCTGTTTTTT. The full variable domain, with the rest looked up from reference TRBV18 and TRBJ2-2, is NAGVMQNPRHLVRRRGQEARLRCSPMKGHSHVYWYRQLPEEGLKFMVYLQKENIIDESGMPKERFSAEFPKEGPSILRIQQVVRGDSAAYFCASSPLSGNTGELFFGEGSRLTVL.

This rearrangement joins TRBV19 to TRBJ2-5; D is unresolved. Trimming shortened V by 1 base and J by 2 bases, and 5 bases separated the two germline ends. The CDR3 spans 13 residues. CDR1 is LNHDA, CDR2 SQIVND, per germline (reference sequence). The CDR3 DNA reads TGTGCCAGTAGTATAGCCCTACAAGAGACCCAGTACTTC. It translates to CASSIALQETQYF.

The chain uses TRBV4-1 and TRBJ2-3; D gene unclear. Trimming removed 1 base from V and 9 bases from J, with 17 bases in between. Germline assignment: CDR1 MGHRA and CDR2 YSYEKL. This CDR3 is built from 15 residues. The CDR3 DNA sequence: TGCGCCAGCAGCCAAGGGGTGGTAGCCAGAGAAACGCAGTATTTT. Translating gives CASSQGVVARETQYF.

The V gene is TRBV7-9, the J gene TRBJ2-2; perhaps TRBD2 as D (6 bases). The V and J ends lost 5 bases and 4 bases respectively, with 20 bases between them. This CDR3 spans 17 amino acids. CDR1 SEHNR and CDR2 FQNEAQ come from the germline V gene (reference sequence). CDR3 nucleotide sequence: TGTGCCAGCAGCCTGGGAGACCATCGGGAGAGCACCGGGGAGCTGTTTTTT. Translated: CASSLGDHRESTGELFF.

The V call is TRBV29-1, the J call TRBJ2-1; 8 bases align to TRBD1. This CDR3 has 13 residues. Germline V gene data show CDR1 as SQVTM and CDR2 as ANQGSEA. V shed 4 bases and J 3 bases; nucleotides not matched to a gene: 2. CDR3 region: CSVGQGIYNEQFF. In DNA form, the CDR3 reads TGCAGCGTTGGACAGGGGATCTACAATGAGCAGTTCTTC.

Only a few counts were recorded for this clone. In DNA, the CDR3 is TGTGCCAGTAGTGTTCAGGGGATCTATGGCTACACCTTC. As protein: CASSVQGIYGYTF. This rearrangement joins TRBV19 to TRBJ1-2; maybe TRBD1 (6 bases). CDR3 length: 13 amino acids. Germline CDR1 LNHDA, CDR2 SQIVND (reference sequence). The V and J ends lost 5 bases and 4 bases respectively, with 11 bases between them.

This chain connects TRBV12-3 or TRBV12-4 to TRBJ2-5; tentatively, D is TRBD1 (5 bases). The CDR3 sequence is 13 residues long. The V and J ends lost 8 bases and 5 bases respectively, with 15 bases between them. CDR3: CASLSLGLETQYF. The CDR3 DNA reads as TGTGCCAGCCTAAGTCTGGGGCTGGAGACCCAGTACTTC.

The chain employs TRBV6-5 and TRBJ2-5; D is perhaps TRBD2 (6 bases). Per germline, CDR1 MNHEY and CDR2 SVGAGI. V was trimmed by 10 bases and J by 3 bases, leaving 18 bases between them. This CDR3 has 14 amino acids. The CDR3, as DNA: TGTGCCACCAGCCGGGGGAGCCTAAAAGAGACCCAGTACTTC. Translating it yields CATSRGSLKETQYF.

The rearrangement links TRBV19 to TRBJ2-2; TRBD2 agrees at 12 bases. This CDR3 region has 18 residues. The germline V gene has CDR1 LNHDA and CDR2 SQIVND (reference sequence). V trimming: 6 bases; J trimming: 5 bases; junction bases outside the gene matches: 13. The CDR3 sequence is CASSLEGLAGSRTGELFF. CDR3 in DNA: TGTGCCAGTAGCCTGGAGGGACTAGCGGGTTCAAGGACCGGGGAGCTGTTTTTT.

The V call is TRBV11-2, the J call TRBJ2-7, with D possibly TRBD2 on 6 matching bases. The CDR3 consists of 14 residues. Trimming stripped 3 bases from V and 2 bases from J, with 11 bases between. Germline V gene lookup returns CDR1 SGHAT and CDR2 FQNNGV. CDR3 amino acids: CASSFRERAYEQYF. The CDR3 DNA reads TGTGCCAGCAGCTTCCGGGAGCGGGCCTACGAGCAGTACTTC.